These 22 T cell receptor beta chains share one sample of origin, sequenced in a study of blood T cell repertoires in COVID-19. The method was immunoSEQ multiplex PCR; TCRdb's version includes in-frame clones alone and lacks a portion of them. The sample gives approximately 220,000 clones, roughly 86% of which show up once; just over 2.5% is in the top ten. The sample taken for sequencing was PBMCs or T cells enriched from blood (not recorded which). The receptors were sampled from a woman between 25 and 40 years old with acute COVID-19.

The chain joins TRBV6-5 to TRBJ1-6; 7 bases fit TRBD1. V trimming: 6 bases; J trimming: 6 bases; junction bases outside the gene matches: 5. This CDR3 has 14 residues. Germline loops: CDR1 MNHEY, CDR2 SVGAGI. CDR3 sequence (DNA): TGTGCCAGCAGCCTGACAGGGAGTAATTCACCCCTCCACTTT. As protein: CASSLTGSNSPLHF.

The rearrangement joins TRBV30 to TRBJ1-1, with D possibly matching TRBD1 (5 bases). The ends were cut back, 5 bases at V and 1 base at J, with 11 bases in the middle. The germline V gene has CDR1 GTSNPN and CDR2 SVGIG (reference sequence). The CDR3 covers 13 residues. For the CDR3, the DNA is TGTGCCTGGGGACGTGACAGGAACACTGAAGCTTTCTTT. It translates to CAWGRDRNTEAFF.

This clone was recorded once. J is TRBJ1-1 and V is TRBV30; TRBD1 is a possible D gene (5 bases). Deletions cut 4 bases from V and 4 bases from J, with 13 bases between. Germline values: CDR1 GTSNPN, CDR2 SVGIG (reference sequence). The CDR3 extends over 13 amino acids. Written as DNA, the CDR3 is TGTGCCTGGACAATGGGGGGGAGCACTGAAGCTTTCTTT. Translating gives CAWTMGGSTEAFF.

The chain recombines TRBV5-6 with TRBJ1-2; possible D gene TRBD1, 6 bases. This CDR3 is 15 amino acids long. Germline CDR1 SGHDT, CDR2 YYEEEE. V was pared by 3 bases and J by 4 bases, with 16 bases between. CDR3 coding DNA: TGTGCCAGCAGCTCTCGGGACACCGACATCTATGGCTACACCTTC. Protein product: CASSSRDTDIYGYTF.

The chain joins TRBV7-9 to TRBJ2-5; a possible D gene is TRBD2 (5 bases). The V end was cut by 5 bases, the J end by 5 bases, with 21 bases between. The CDR3 is 16 amino acids. Germline V gives CDR1 SEHNR, CDR2 FQNEAQ (reference sequence). The CDR3 nucleotides are TGTGCCAGCAGCCCAAAGACGGGAACTAGTCGTGAGACCCAGTACTTC. Protein sequence: CASSPKTGTSRETQYF.

The chain couples TRBV13 to TRBJ1-3; D not resolved. Germline CDR1 PRHDT, CDR2 FYEKMQ (reference sequence). Deletions cut 1 base from V and 5 bases from J, with 21 bases between. The CDR3 loop spans 18 amino acids. CDR3 bases: TGTGCCAGCAGCTTAGATCCCCGGACTCCCGGACTTAGAAACACCATATATTTT. It translates to CASSLDPRTPGLRNTIYF.

This clone was counted only a few times. The CDR3 here is CAWSPTGQSNQPQHF. The CDR3 nucleotides are TGTGCCTGGAGTCCCACGGGACAGAGCAATCAGCCCCAGCATTTT. The rearrangement links TRBV30 to TRBJ1-5, with TRBD1 matching 7 bases. The CDR3 runs 15 residues. The germline CDR1 and CDR2 sequences are GTSNPN and SVGIG (reference sequence). J gave up 1 base and V 2 bases, and 5 bases lay outside the gene matches.

The chain combines TRBV5-1 with TRBJ2-1, with 10 bases lining up with TRBD2. The germline gives CDR1 SGHRS, CDR2 YFSETQ. The CDR3 is 13 residues long. J was trimmed by 9 bases and V by 1 base; bases with no gene match: 1. The DNA for the CDR3 is TGCGCCAGCAGCTTGCTAGCGGGGGCTGAGCAGTTCTTC. It yields the protein CASSLLAGAEQFF.

The rearrangement links TRBV6-1 to TRBJ1-2; D ambiguous. Trimming left V 7 bases short and J 4 bases short, with 10 bases between. Germline V gene data show CDR1 as MNHNS and CDR2 as SASEGT. This CDR3 region has 12 residues. This CDR3 is CASNLPPYGYTF. The CDR3 nucleotides read TGTGCCAGCAATCTACCGCCCTATGGCTACACCTTC.

CDR3 nucleotides: TGTGCCAGCAGTTTCCAACCGGGGGGTGGCTACACCTTC. Translated: CASSFQPGGGYTF. The rearrangement joins TRBV12-3 or TRBV12-4 to TRBJ1-2, with D perhaps matching TRBD1 (5 bases). The CDR3 runs 13 residues. Trimming took 3 bases from V and 7 from J, leaving 12 bases between them.

The gene calls are TRBV2 and TRBJ1-5; D is uncertain. The CDR3 length is 15 residues. CDR1 and CDR2 from the germline V gene are SNHLY and FYNNEI. Trimming pared 5 bases from V and 1 base from J, leaving 12 bases between. Written as DNA, the CDR3 is TGTGCCAGCAGTCAGAGGACGGGGAGCAATCAGCCCCAGCATTTT. Amino acid sequence: CASSQRTGSNQPQHF.

In DNA, the CDR3 is TGTGCCAGCAGACGGGACAGGTGGGACGAGCAGTACTTC. The encoded protein is CASRRDRWDEQYF. The rearrangement links TRBV2 to TRBJ2-7; 8 positions match TRBD1. With V trimmed by 6 bases and J by 5 bases, 6 bases remained unmatched. There are 13 residues in the CDR3. Germline values: CDR1 SNHLY, CDR2 FYNNEI.

This chain joins TRBV18 and TRBJ1-1; D is uncertain. The V gene's germline CDR1 is KGHSH and CDR2 LQKENI. The CDR3 is 12 amino acids. Trimming cost V 3 bases and J 7 bases, with 9 bases left between them. This chain's CDR3 is CASSPRSDEAFF. In DNA form, the CDR3 reads TGTGCCAGCTCACCGAGGTCAGATGAAGCTTTCTTT. Filled out from reference TRBV18 and TRBJ1-1, the complete variable domain reads NAGVMQNPRHLVRRRGQEARLRCSPMKGHSHVYWYRQLPEEGLKFMVYLQKENIIDESGMPKERFSAEFPKEGPSILRIQQVVRGDSAAYFCASSPRSDEAFFGQGTRLTVV.

The genes are TRBV5-1 and TRBJ1-3; D gene unclear. Looked up from germline, CDR1 is SGHRS and CDR2 is YFSETQ. Between the trimmed V and J ends, which lost 4 bases and 4 bases, there was a span of 12 bases. The CDR3 extends over 14 amino acids. CDR3 bases: TGCGCCAGCAGCGAAGGAGGAAAGGGAAACACCATATATTTT. Its translation is CASSEGGKGNTIYF.

CDR3 loop: CASSQVLLAGEETQYF. CDR3 in DNA: TGCGCCAGCAGCCAAGTGCTCCTGGCAGGGGAGGAGACCCAGTACTTC. The V call is TRBV4-3, the J call TRBJ2-5; D possibly corresponds to TRBD1 (6 bases). The CDR3 is 16 amino acids. Between the trimmed V and J ends, which lost 1 base and 5 bases, there was a span of 17 bases. Germline assignment: CDR1 LGHNA and CDR2 YSLEER.

This chain connects TRBV7-9 to TRBJ1-4, with D maybe TRBD1 (5 bases). This CDR3 has 15 amino acids. Per germline, CDR1 SEHNR and CDR2 FQNEAQ (reference sequence). V was shortened by 5 bases and J by 6 bases, with 16 bases between the two germline ends. The CDR3 nucleotides read TGTGCCAGCAGCCCGAAGGGGCGAGTGGATGAAAAACTGTTTTTT. Translating gives CASSPKGRVDEKLFF.

This clone has just one count. The rearrangement joins TRBV10-3 to TRBJ1-1, with 7 bases lining up with TRBD1. This CDR3 is 14 amino acids long. CDR1 and CDR2 from the germline V gene are ENHRY and SYGVKD. With 6 bases clipped from V and 0 bases from J, the junction kept 4 bases outside the gene matches. The CDR3 nucleotides are TGTGCCATCAGGGAGACAGGGTTGAACACTGAAGCTTTCTTT. It codes for CAIRETGLNTEAFF.

J is TRBJ1-1 and V is TRBV28; no definite D call. The germline V and J ends were trimmed by 6 bases and 0 bases, with 11 bases remaining between them. CDR1 is MDHEN, CDR2 SYDVKM, per germline. The CDR3 loop spans 14 amino acids. CDR3 nucleotide sequence: TGTGCCAGCAGCTTGAGCAGGCTGAACACTGAAGCTTTCTTT. Translated: CASSLSRLNTEAFF.

V and J are TRBV3-1 (or the pseudogene TRBV3-2) and TRBJ1-1; no clear D gene. Germline CDR1 LGHDT, CDR2 YNNKEL (reference sequence). This CDR3 contains 15 residues. The V end was cut by 3 bases, the J end by 1 base, with 12 bases between. DNA of the CDR3: TGTGCCAGCAGCCAGGATCCGACGGGGAACACTGAAGCTTTCTTT. Translated: CASSQDPTGNTEAFF.

The rearrangement uses TRBV5-1 and TRBJ1-2; tentatively, D is TRBD1 (6 bases). The CDR3 sequence is 16 residues long. Trimming pared 4 bases from V and 4 bases from J, leaving 20 bases between. Germline V gene data show CDR1 as SGHRS and CDR2 as YFSETQ. The CDR3 reads CASSPAGAGVGYGYTF. CDR3 DNA: TGCGCCAGCAGCCCGGCCGGGGCAGGGGTCGGCTATGGCTACACCTTC.

The chain couples TRBV25-1 to TRBJ2-1; D possibly corresponds to TRBD2 (6 bases). Germline-derived CDR1 and CDR2 are MGHDK and SYGVNS. The CDR3 covers 14 residues. V lost 2 bases and J 8 bases, leaving 13 bases between the germline ends. CDR3 sequence reads: CASSEPGEAHEQFF. CDR3 coding DNA: TGTGCCAGCAGTGAACCGGGGGAGGCCCATGAGCAGTTCTTC. The variable domain in full, completed from reference TRBV25-1 and TRBJ2-1, reads EADIYQTPRYLVIGTGKKITLECSQTMGHDKMYWYQQDPGMELHLIHYSYGVNSTEKGDLSSESTVSRIRTEHFPLTLESARPSHTSQYLCASSEPGEAHEQFFGPGTRLTVL.

The V gene is TRBV11-1, the J gene TRBJ1-2; D uncertain. The V end was cut by 4 bases, the J end by 6 bases, with 12 bases between. The CDR3 is 13 amino acids. In germline, CDR1 is SGHAT, CDR2 FQDESV (reference sequence). The CDR3 loop is CASSSGLSDGYTF. For the CDR3, the DNA is TGTGCCAGCAGCTCCGGACTATCGGATGGCTACACCTTC.